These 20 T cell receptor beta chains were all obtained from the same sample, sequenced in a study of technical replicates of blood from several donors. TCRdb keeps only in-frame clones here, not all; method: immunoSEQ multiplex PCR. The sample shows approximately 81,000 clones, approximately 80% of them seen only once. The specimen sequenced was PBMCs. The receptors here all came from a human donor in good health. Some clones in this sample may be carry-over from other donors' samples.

In DNA form, the CDR3 reads TGTGCCAGCAGGGGCAGCACAGATACGCAGTATTTT. Encoded protein: CASRGSTDTQYF. V gene TRBV5-4 combines with J gene TRBJ2-3, with D unresolved. The CDR3 runs 12 residues. Germline CDR1 and CDR2: SGHNT and YYREEE (reference sequence). The ends were cut back, 5 bases at V and 0 bases at J, with 4 bases in the middle.

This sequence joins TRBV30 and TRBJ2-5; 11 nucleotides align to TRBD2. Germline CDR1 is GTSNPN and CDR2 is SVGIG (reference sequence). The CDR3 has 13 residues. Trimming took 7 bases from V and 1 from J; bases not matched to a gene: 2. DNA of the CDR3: TGTGCCTCGACTAGCGGGGTCCAAGAGACCCAGTACTTC. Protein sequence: CASTSGVQETQYF.

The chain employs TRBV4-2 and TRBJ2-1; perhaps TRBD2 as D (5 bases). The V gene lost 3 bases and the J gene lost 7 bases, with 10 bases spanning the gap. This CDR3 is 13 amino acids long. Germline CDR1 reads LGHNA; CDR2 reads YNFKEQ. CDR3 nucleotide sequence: TGTGCCAGCAGCCAGGAGACGGGGAATGAGCAGTTCTTC. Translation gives CASSQETGNEQFF.

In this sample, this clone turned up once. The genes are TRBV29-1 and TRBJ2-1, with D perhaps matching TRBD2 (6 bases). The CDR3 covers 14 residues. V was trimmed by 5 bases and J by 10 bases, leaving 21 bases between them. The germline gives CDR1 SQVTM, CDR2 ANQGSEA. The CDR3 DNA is TGCAGCGTTACTAGCCGAGAAAGGGAAGGAGAGCAGTTCTTC. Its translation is CSVTSREREGEQFF.

The CDR3 nucleotides read TGCAGCGTCCGGGGACAGGGGTTTTCTGGAAACACCATATATTTT. Translation gives CSVRGQGFSGNTIYF. This rearrangement joins TRBV29-1 to TRBJ1-3, with 10 nucleotides matching TRBD1. Germline-derived CDR1 and CDR2 are SQVTM and ANQGSEA. This CDR3 spans 15 amino acids. The ends lost 6 bases at V and 1 base at J; junction bases unmatched: 6.

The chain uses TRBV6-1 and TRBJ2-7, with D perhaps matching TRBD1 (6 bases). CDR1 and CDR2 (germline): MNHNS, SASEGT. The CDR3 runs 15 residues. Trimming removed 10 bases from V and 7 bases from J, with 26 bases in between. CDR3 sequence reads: CATQGGLRVSWEQYF. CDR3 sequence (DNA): TGTGCCACTCAAGGGGGTCTGAGGGTTTCCTGGGAGCAGTACTTC.

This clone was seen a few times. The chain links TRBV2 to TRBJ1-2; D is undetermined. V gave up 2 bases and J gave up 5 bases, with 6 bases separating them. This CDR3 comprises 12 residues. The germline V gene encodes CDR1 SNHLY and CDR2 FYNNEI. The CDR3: CASSERVYGYTF. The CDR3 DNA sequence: TGTGCCAGCAGTGAACGGGTGTATGGCTACACCTTC.

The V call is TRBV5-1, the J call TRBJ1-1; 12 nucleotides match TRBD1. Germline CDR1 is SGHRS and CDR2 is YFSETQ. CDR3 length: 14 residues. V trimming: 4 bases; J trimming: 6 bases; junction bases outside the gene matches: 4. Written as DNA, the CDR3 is TGCGCCAGCAGCGCCCGGGACAGGGGGCCTGAAGCTTTCTTT. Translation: CASSARDRGPEAFF. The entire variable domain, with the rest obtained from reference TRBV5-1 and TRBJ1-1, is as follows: KAGVTQTPRYLIKTRGQQVTLSCSPISGHRSVSWYQQTPGQGLQFLFEYFSETQRNKGNFPGRFSGRQFSNSRSEMNVSTLELGDSALYLCASSARDRGPEAFFGQGTRLTVV.

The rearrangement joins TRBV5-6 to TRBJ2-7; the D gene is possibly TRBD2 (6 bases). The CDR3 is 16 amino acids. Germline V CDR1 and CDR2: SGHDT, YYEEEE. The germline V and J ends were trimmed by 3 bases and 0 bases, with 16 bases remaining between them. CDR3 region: CASSSDWRETSYEQYF. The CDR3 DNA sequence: TGTGCCAGCAGCTCGGATTGGAGGGAAACCTCCTACGAGCAGTACTTC.

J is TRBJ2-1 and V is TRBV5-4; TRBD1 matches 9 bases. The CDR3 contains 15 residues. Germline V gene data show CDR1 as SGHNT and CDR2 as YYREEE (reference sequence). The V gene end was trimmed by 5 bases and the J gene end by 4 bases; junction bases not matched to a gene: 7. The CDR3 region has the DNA TGTGCCAGCAGAACCGGGACAGGGCTTTACAATGAGCAGTTCTTC. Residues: CASRTGTGLYNEQFF.

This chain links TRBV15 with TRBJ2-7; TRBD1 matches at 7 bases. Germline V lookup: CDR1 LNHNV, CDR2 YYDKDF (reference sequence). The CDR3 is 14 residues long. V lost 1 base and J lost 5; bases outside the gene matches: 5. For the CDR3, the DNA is TGTGCCACCAGCAGAGGACAGGGAAGGGACGAGCAGTACTTC. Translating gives CATSRGQGRDEQYF. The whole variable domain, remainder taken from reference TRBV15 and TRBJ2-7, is DAMVIQNPRYQVTQFGKPVTLSCSQTLNHNVMYWYQQKSSQAPKLLFHYYDKDFNNEADTPDNFQSRRPNTSFCFLDIRSPGLGDTAMYLCATSRGQGRDEQYFGPGTRLTVT.

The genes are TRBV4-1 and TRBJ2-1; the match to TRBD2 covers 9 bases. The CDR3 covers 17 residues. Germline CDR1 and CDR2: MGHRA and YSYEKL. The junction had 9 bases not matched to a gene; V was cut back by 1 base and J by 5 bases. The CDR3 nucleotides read TGCGCCAGCAGCCAAGTCGATATGGGACTAGCCAACAATGAGCAGTTCTTC. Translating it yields CASSQVDMGLANNEQFF.

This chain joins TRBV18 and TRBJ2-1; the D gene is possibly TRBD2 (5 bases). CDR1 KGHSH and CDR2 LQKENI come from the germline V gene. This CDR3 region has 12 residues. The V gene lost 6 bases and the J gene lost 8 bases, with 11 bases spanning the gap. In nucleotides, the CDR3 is TGTGCCAGCTCCCCCACTAGGCATGAGCAGTTCTTC. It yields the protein CASSPTRHEQFF.

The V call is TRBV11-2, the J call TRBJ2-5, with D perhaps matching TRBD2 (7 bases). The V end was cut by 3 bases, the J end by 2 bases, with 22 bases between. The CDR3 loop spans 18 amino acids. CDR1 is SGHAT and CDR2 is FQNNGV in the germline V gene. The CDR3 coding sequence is TGTGCCAGCAGCTTCTTGATGCTTCGGGGGGCCGTGCAAGAGACCCAGTACTTC. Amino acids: CASSFLMLRGAVQETQYF.

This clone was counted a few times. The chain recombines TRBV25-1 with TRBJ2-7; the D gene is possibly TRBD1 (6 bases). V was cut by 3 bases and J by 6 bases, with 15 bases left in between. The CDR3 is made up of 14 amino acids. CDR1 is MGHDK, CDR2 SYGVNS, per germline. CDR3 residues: CASSDIGTKSEQYF. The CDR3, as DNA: TGTGCCAGCAGTGATATCGGGACAAAAAGCGAGCAGTACTTC.

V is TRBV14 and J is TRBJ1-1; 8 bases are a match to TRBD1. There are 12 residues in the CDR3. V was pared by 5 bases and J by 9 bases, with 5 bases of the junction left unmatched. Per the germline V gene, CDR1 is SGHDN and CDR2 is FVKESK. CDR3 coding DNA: TGTGCCAGCAGCTGGGACAGGTCGAAAGCTTTCTTT. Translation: CASSWDRSKAFF.

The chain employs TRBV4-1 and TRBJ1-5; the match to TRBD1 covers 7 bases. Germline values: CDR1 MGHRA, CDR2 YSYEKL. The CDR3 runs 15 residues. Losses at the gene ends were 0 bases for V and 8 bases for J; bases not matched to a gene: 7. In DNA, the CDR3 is TGCGCCAGCAGCCAAGATGGAAGACAGGGCAAGCCCCAGCATTTT. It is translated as CASSQDGRQGKPQHF.

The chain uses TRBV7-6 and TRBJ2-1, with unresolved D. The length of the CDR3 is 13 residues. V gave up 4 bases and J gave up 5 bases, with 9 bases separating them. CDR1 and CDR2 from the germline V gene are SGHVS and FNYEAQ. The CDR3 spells CASSSEIDNEQFF. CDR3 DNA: TGTGCCAGCAGCTCTGAGATCGACAATGAGCAGTTCTTC.

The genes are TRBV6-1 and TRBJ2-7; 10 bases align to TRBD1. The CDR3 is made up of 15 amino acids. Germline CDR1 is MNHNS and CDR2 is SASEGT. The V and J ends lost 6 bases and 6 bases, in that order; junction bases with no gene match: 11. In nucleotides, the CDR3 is TGTGCCAGCAGAATGACAGGGGGCCAGGCTGGCGAGCAGTACTTC. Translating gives CASRMTGGQAGEQYF.

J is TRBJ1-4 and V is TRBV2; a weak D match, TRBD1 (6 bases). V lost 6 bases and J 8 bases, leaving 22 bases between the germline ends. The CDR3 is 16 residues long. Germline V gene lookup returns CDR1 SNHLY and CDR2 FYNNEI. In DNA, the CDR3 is TGTGCCAGCAGGTCCCGGGGGGCAGGCGAGGAAGAAAAACTGTTTTTT. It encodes CASRSRGAGEEEKLFF.